Here is one TCR beta chain with its context. There is no known antigen for this receptor. No much larger clonotype is one base removed from it; base qualities were not supplied. Trimming removed 3 bases from V and 9 bases from J; the gene matches leave 5 bases unexplained. From the germline V gene, CDR1 is ENHRY and CDR2 is SYGVKD. Reading from cysteine to phenylalanine, the CDR3 counts 13 amino acids. Only the CDR3 DNA stays, 39 bases, in frame from base 1. Patients with a history of autoimmune disease or receiving systemic immunosuppression were excluded from the trial. Peripheral blood for TCR sequencing was collected from all dose cohorts at baseline, on cycle 4 day 1, and on cycle 7 day 1. The samples were taken from a phase I, first-in-human, multicenter, open-label dose-escalation trial of ivuxolimab. Adults with locally advanced or metastatic head and neck squamous cell, hepatocellular, melanoma or renal cell carcinoma were enrolled in the trial. Before TCR sequencing, CD4+ and CD8+ T cells were separately sorted from peripheral blood.

The source of the sample is a study of OX40 agonist ivuxolimab in advanced cancers. Describing the broader study: Ivuxolimab was a fully human IgG2 agonistic monoclonal antibody targeting the costimulatory receptor OX40 (CD134). Partial responses occurred in three dose-escalation patients: two with cutaneous melanoma and one with hepatocellular carcinoma. A male proportion of 82.7% and a mean age of around 60 years, ranging from 23 to 79, were recorded for the dose-escalation cohort. The paper describes the monotherapy dose-escalation part (N of about 47 patients) of the phase I trial of ivuxolimab. Of the roughly 51 dose-escalation patients, hepatocellular carcinoma was present in about 20, melanoma in about 15, renal cell carcinoma in 9 and head and neck cancer in 9. The purpose of peripheral TCRbeta sequencing was to test whether ivuxolimab changed TCR sequence diversity and led to clonal T-cell expansion. Intravenous ivuxolimab was administered to patients every 2 weeks at six dose levels: 0.01, 0.1, 0.3, 1.5, 3 and 10 mg/kg. Prior anti-PD-1, anti-PD-L1 or anti-CTLA-4 therapy was permitted, and approximately 42% of dose-escalation patients had received checkpoint inhibitors. Overall study results and their limits: Antigen specificity was not determined for the clonally expanded peripheral T cells. Low levels of normalized T-cell clonal expansion were also seen in some patients who did not respond. At doses of 0.1 to 3.0 mg/kg, clonal expansion of both CD4+ and CD8+ blood T cells was observed from baseline to week 6. Partial responders in the 0.1-3.0 mg/kg groups had among the lowest normalized peripheral clonal expansion, especially among CD8+ T cells. On average, CD8+ T cells showed more expanded clones than CD4+ T cells after ivuxolimab.

To sequence the TCRbeta CDR3 region, genomic DNA was isolated from the sorted cells. The immunoSEQ Assay was used for sequencing of TCRbeta CDR3 regions. This is the immuneACCESS table as TCRdb keeps it, with only in-frame sequences that have V and J called. A part of the clones is gone; compared with another copy, unresolved V genes explain less than half, and the rest is unexplained. The sample table lists approximately 48,000 clones, around 77% of them with a count of one. Jointly, the top ten make up around 2% of the sample. Here the chain combines TRBV10-3 and TRBJ2-1; TRBD2 agrees with 7 junctional bases. This material consisted of CD4+ or CD8+ T cells sorted from blood, taken in a trial of the OX40 agonist ivuxolimab. The receptor comes from an adult with an advanced solid tumor such as melanoma, head and neck, liver or kidney cancer. The DNA reads TGTGCCATCAGTGAATTCCCGGGGGGTGAGCAGTTCTTC. Its protein product is CAISEFPGGEQFF.